Reported below is one T cell receptor beta chain. There is no known antigen for this receptor. No base-level quality is on record; no much larger clone is a single base apart. This entry comes from a study of response to subunit inactivated influenza vaccine (dated by TCRdb to 2017 to 2018). In the study overall: The study used deep quantitative T cell receptor repertoire profiling to track responses to a trivalent subunit inactivated influenza vaccine. Study-wide findings and limitations: The authors suggested that each seasonal influenza vaccination may recruit only a limited number of new T cells.

The library was prepared using RT-PCR. Sequencer: Illumina HiSeq 2500. TCRdb reworked the public reads: Q25 trimming with fastp, MiXCR clone assembly, productive beta chains retained. Merged by CDR3 protein, the rows form single entries marked with the most common genes and DNA. The sample table lists 300,000 to 350,000 distinct CDR3 sequences, 20% to 25% of them with a count of one. The ten largest clonotypes hold 9.5% to 13% of the sample. This TCR was sampled from a man between 50 and 75 years old who received an inactivated influenza vaccine. Donor details come from another sample of the same person, matched by shared clones. The sample consisted of PBMCs from blood, taken around 22 months after vaccination.

The nucleotide sequence is TGTGCCAGCAGCTTAGCTGGGAGTCTATACAATGAGCAGTTCTTC. Protein translation: CASSLAGSLYNEQFF. Recombination joined TRBV7-2 with TRBJ2-1; D gene: possibly TRBD2, on 5 matching bases. The junction shows trimming of 0 bases on V and 4 bases on J, plus 10 bases between the germline ends. There are 15 amino acids in the CDR3, from cysteine to phenylalanine inclusive. Of the read, only the CDR3 DNA is kept; its 45 bases are in frame from base 1. Per the germline V gene, SGHTA is the CDR1 and FQGNSA is the CDR2.